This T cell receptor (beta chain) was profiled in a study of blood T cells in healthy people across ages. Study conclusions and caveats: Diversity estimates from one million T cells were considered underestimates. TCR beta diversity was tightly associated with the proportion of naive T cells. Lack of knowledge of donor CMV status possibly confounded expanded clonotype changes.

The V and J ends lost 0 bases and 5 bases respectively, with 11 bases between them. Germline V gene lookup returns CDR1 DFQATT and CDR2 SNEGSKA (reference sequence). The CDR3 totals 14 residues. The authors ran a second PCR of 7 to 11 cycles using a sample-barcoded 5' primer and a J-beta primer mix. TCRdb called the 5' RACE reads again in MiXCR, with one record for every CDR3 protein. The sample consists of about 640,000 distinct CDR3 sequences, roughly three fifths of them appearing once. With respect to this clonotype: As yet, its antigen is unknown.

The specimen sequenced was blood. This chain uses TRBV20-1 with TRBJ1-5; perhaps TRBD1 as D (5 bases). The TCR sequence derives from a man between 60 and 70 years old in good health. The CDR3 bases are TGCAGTGCTAGAGACGAAGGGGCGGATCAGCCCCAGCATTTT. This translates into CSARDEGADQPQHF.